This entry concerns a single TCR beta chain. Its antigen has not been determined. A read error may account for a junction end that differs from germline. Whole blood was collected in K2EDTA tubes by collaborating institutions according to the institutions' own protocols. Collaborator samples were shipped for TCRbeta analysis as frozen whole blood, isolated PBMCs, or DNA extracted from either sample type. From the cysteine up to the phenylalanine, the CDR3 has a length of 16 residues. The kept DNA is CDR3 alone, 48 bases in frame from the first base. As encoded in the germline V gene, CDR1 is MNHEY while CDR2 is SVGAGI. TCRbeta CDR3 regions were amplified from genomic DNA using the immunoSEQ Assay, a bias-controlled multiplex PCR. Regarding the original processing steps: The number of nucleated cells in each sample was estimated by amplification of reference gene primers within the assay. To quantify the absolute abundance of each unique TCRbeta CDR3 rearrangement, sequence reads were collapsed and filtered. Productive Simpson clonality was computed per sample as the square root of Simpson's diversity index over productive rearrangements. TCRdb provides this immuneACCESS table in a form limited to in-frame rearrangements. Some clones are lacking; in checked studies, under half of them reflect an unresolved V gene, and why the rest are absent is not known. The V and J calls and clone size come from that table; D and trimming were worked out from the DNA. The sample table contains 55,000 to 65,000 clones; only one count was recorded for 89% of them. The ten biggest clones cover roughly an eighth of the sample.

This sample stems from a study of blood T cell repertoires in COVID-19 (dated by TCRdb to the early 2020s). Background for the entire study: The collaborator samples originated in the United States, Italy and Spain and spanned the acute and convalescent phases of COVID-19. The prospective study material was composed of cDNA or gDNA derived from T cells, B-cell-depleted T cells, or PBMCs. Subjects who had been exposed to COVID-19, were actively infected with it, or had recovered from it provided the deeply sampled blood TCRbeta repertoires that made up the dataset. The repertoires were released in a freely available public database intended as a resource for research on the immune response to SARS-CoV-2. The samples were drawn from the first 160 participants of the ongoing ImmuneRACE study and from 950 to 1,500 subjects provided by 6 global collaborators. The sample metadata nearly always contained a de-identified subject ID, COVID-19 status, age in years and sex. HLA class I and class II types, where available, came from metadata supplied by the sample provider rather than from assay-based typing. The paper as a whole reports these results and caveats: How much clinical and demographic metadata was included differed by source and by participant, and the metadata was provided uncurated.

Sequencing was carried out using peripheral blood. The TCR comes from a woman in her sixties with active COVID-19. The V and J segments used are TRBV6-5 and TRBJ1-5; TRBD1 fits 9 bases in the junction. CDR3 sequence: CASSYSSTGGNRPQHF. At the DNA level, the sequence is TGTGCCAGCAGTTACTCGTCCACAGGGGGCAATCGGCCCCAGCATTTT.